These T cell receptor beta chains were read from a single sample in a study of cytomegalovirus exposure and HLA in healthy donors. Libraries were prepared by immunoSEQ multiplex PCR; TCRdb keeps only in-frame clonotypes and omits some of them. The sample includes roughly 110,000 clones, roughly 80% of them seen just once. Source material: PBMCs. The receptors were gathered from a man aged 25-45 years in good health and CMV-seropositive. Each CDR3 is given with its conserved first and last residue. D genes are given only for firm matches.

d_gene	v_gene	j_gene	CDR3aa	CDR3nt
TRBD1	TRBV28	TRBJ2-7	CASSSPGQGAEEQYF	TGTGCCAGCAGTTCTCCGGGACAGGGGGCCGAAGAGCAGTACTTC
TRBD1	TRBV27	TRBJ1-2	CASSSGQGVYGYTF	TGTGCCAGCAGTTCGGGACAGGGGGTGTATGGCTACACCTTC
TRBD1	TRBV6-1	TRBJ1-2	CASSGQAWVGYTF	TGTGCCAGCAGCGGACAGGCCTGGGTCGGCTACACCTTC
NA	TRBV7-6	TRBJ1-1	CASSLAIDTEAFF	TGTGCCAGCAGCTTAGCGATAGACACTGAAGCTTTCTTT
NA	TRBV7-9	TRBJ1-2	CASSSTEHYGYTF	TGTGCCAGCAGCTCGACAGAGCACTATGGCTACACCTTC
TRBD1	TRBV5-1	TRBJ2-4	CASSFAPDRARNIQYF	TGCGCCAGCAGCTTCGCTCCTGACAGGGCGAGAAACATTCAGTACTTC
TRBD2	TRBV7-9	TRBJ2-1	CASSSWTSGDDNEQFF	TGTGCCAGCAGCTCGTGGACTAGCGGGGATGACAATGAGCAGTTCTTC
TRBD1	TRBV19	TRBJ1-6	CASSIDEGQRSPLHF	TGTGCCAGTAGTATAGATGAGGGACAGCGTTCACCCCTCCACTTT
NA	TRBV28	TRBJ1-5	CASSLRARGNLNQPQHF	TGTGCCAGCAGCCTAAGGGCGCGGGGGAATTTAAATCAGCCCCAGCATTTT
NA	TRBV7-2	TRBJ2-7	CASSLALQGPPYEQYF	TGTGCCAGCAGCTTAGCGCTTCAGGGTCCCCCCTACGAGCAGTACTTC
TRBD1	TRBV5-6	TRBJ1-2	CASRWTGGDRGYTF	TGTGCCAGCAGGTGGACAGGGGGCGATCGTGGCTACACCTTC
NA	TRBV5-6	TRBJ2-1	CASSLAISYNEQFF	TGTGCCAGCAGCTTGGCTATCTCCTACAATGAGCAGTTCTTC
NA	TRBV7-9	TRBJ1-2	CASSLGADGYTF	TGTGCCAGCAGCTTAGGGGCCGATGGCTACACCTTC
TRBD2	TRBV10-3	TRBJ2-2	CALGGDTGELFF	TGTGCCCTTGGGGGGGACACCGGGGAGCTGTTTTTT
NA	TRBV2	TRBJ2-1	CASSTQGLDEQFF	TGTGCCAGCAGCACACAGGGTCTGGATGAGCAGTTCTTC
TRBD2	TRBV5-1	TRBJ2-1	CASSLDSLAASYNEQFF	TGCGCCAGCAGCTTGGATTCCCTAGCGGCTTCCTACAATGAGCAGTTCTTC